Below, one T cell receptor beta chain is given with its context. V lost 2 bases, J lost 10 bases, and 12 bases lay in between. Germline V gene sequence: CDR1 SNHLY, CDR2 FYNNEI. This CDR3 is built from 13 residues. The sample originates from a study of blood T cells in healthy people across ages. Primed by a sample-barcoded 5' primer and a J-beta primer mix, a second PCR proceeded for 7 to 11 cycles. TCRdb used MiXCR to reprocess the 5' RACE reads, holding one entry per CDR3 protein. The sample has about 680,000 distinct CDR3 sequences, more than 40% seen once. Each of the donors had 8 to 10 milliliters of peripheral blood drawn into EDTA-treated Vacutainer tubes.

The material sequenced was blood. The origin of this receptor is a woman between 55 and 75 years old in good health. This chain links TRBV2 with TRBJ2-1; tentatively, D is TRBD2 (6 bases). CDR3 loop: CASSEKRVGEQFF. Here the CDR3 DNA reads TGTGCCAGCAGTGAAAAGCGGGTTGGAGAGCAGTTCTTC.